One sample yielded the 5 T cell receptor beta chains listed below, sequenced in a study of spatial heterogeneity in lung cancer. TCRdb itself ran the 5' RACE reads through MiXCR, one entry per CDR3 protein. The sample shows 25,000 to 30,000 distinct CDR3 sequences, approximately 6% of them seen only once. Indicated time point: blood at routine non-recurrence follow-up after resection. Sequencing was performed on whole RNA extracted from tumor and nontumor lung tissue, or from frozen PBMC, and the material was left unsorted. The sample was PBMCs, taken at follow-up. These receptors were taken from a male donor with early-stage non-small cell lung cancer.

At least ten counts were recorded for this clonotype. This chain links TRBV13 with TRBJ2-4; 11 bases map to TRBD2. V was clipped by 8 bases and J by 13 bases; unmatched bases: 13. This CDR3 region has 14 residues. CDR1 is PRHDT and CDR2 is FYEKMQ in the germline V gene (reference sequence). The CDR3 nucleotides read TGTGCCAGCGCTAACAGTATGGCTAGCGGGGGGCAGTACTTC. Translating it yields CASANSMASGGQYF.

This clonotype was seen many times. The V gene is TRBV30, the J gene TRBJ1-5; no reliable D call. Trimming shortened V by 5 bases and J by 5 bases, and 16 bases separated the two germline ends. Germline V gene sequence: CDR1 GTSNPN, CDR2 SVGIG (reference sequence). The CDR3 loop spans 14 amino acids. This CDR3 reads CAWGRQSGYQPQHF. CDR3 sequence (DNA): TGTGCCTGGGGCAGGCAGTCGGGTTATCAGCCCCAGCATTTT.

This clonotype was detected many times. The chain joins TRBV14 to TRBJ1-1; D possibly corresponds to TRBD1 (5 bases). The CDR3 is made up of 15 amino acids. Germline CDR1 and CDR2: SGHDN and FVKESK. Trimming left V 3 bases short and J 0 bases short, with 11 bases between. CDR3 coding DNA: TGTGCCAGCAGCCAGGATACAGGATTGAACACTGAAGCTTTCTTT. Residues: CASSQDTGLNTEAFF.

The V call is TRBV6-2 or TRBV6-3, the J call TRBJ1-1, with TRBD1 matching 7 bases. CDR3 length: 15 residues. The J segment lost 6 bases and the V segment lost 5 bases, leaving 12 bases of the junction unmatched. Looked up from germline, CDR1 is MNHEY and CDR2 is SVGEGT. The CDR3 loop reads CASSPARTQGAEAFF. In DNA, the CDR3 is TGTGCCAGCAGTCCTGCGCGGACCCAGGGGGCTGAAGCTTTCTTT.

This rearrangement joins TRBV7-6 to TRBJ2-5; 9 bases agree with TRBD1. This CDR3 contains 14 residues. Germline CDR1 and CDR2: SGHVS and FNYEAQ. Trimming removed 8 bases from V and 1 base from J; junction bases left unmatched: 5. DNA for the CDR3: TGTGCCAGCCTGACGGGACAGGGCCAAGAGACCCAGTACTTC. It yields the protein CASLTGQGQETQYF.